A selection of T cell receptor beta chains follows, all from one sample in a study of beta chain features in type 1 diabetes. Clones were sequenced by immunoSEQ multiplex PCR, and TCRdb holds only the in-frame ones, with some missing. The table shows 300,000 to 400,000 clones, with 13% occurring only once. Material: naive CD4+ T cells from blood. All receptors derive from a woman between 18 and 30 years old with type 1 diabetes. The CDR3 runs from the conserved cysteine through the conserved F or W. The order of the fields is V gene, clone size, J gene, CDR3 protein. Expanded clones are given a class, and other clones once, few, many or no size at all.

>TRBV29-1|-|TRBJ2-1
CSVTPGYSTNEQFF
>TRBV29-1|-|TRBJ2-1
CSANRGQGYNEQFF
>TRBV5-6|-|TRBJ2-1
CASSPVLAGYNEQFF
>TRBV5-1|-|TRBJ2-1
CASSTTSSGWGNEQFF
>TRBV4-3|few|TRBJ2-1
CASSQESRVYNEQFF
>TRBV7-9|-|TRBJ2-5
CASSLGGPAQETQYF
>TRBV6-6|few|TRBJ2-7
CASGFDSHLREQYF
>TRBV19|few|TRBJ2-5
CASSIGQVGETQYF
>TRBV28|few|TRBJ2-5
CASSLRTGKETQYF
>TRBV29-1|-|TRBJ2-1
CSVAQTGYNEQFF
>TRBV7-9|-|TRBJ1-2
CASSLAGSAHGYTF
>TRBV27|-|TRBJ1-1
CASSTYRVGDTEAFF
>TRBV19|few|TRBJ1-2
CASSPPPGQGSGYTF
>TRBV6-6|few|TRBJ1-2
CASSSHINYGYTF
>TRBV14|-|TRBJ1-1
CASSRTLGTEAFF
>TRBV9|-|TRBJ2-6
CASSKGLSGANVLTF
>TRBV7-2|once|TRBJ1-4
CASSLAAGTNEKLFF
>TRBV14|-|TRBJ2-6
CASSQRTGGSGANVLTF
>TRBV5-1|once|TRBJ2-7
CASRMATSRYYEQYF
>TRBV19|-|TRBJ1-5
CASSIIDGYGNQPQHF
>TRBV29-1|few|TRBJ2-3
CSAPSSGGTDTQYF
>TRBV19|-|TRBJ2-7
CASSMDKFYEQYF
>TRBV12-2|-|TRBJ2-3
CASILKGGVTDTQYF
>TRBV5-6|few|TRBJ2-1
CASSLRTTGLNEQFF
>TRBV6-5|-|TRBJ1-1
CASRRGSNTEAFF
>TRBV4-3|-|TRBJ2-1
CASSQDLAGVWDEQFF
>TRBV6-5|few|TRBJ2-1
CASSRIRADEQFF
>TRBV30|-|TRBJ2-1
CAWSASYNEQFF